This is a list of T cell receptor beta chains from one sample in a study of blood T cell repertoires in COVID-19. TCRdb's table, derived via immunoSEQ multiplex PCR, lists solely in-frame clones and lacks some. The sample lists 250,000 to 350,000 clones, around 92% occurring once. Sequencing was done on a sample of PBMCs or T cells enriched from blood (not recorded which). Every receptor here comes from a woman in her forties or fifties who had been exposed to COVID-19. Both conserved end residues are part of each CDR3. Fields, in order: V gene, clone size, D gene, J gene, CDR3 DNA, CDR3 protein. The D gene is left open where the match is weak. Expanded clones get a size class; other rows say once, few or many, or leave the size out.

V gene: TRBV2
clone size: NA
D gene: NA
J gene: TRBJ2-3
CDR3 DNA: TGTGCCAGCAGTGCGAGTAGCCTAAGCACAGATACGCAGTATTTT
CDR3 protein: CASSASSLSTDTQYF

V gene: TRBV30
clone size: NA
D gene: NA
J gene: TRBJ2-6
CDR3 DNA: TGTGCCTGGAGTGGAGGCATAGCCTCTGGGGCCAACGTCCTGACTTTC
CDR3 protein: CAWSGGIASGANVLTF

V gene: TRBV5-1
clone size: NA
D gene: TRBD1
J gene: TRBJ2-3
CDR3 DNA: TGCGCCAGCAGCTCACAGGGGATAAACACAGATACGCAGTATTTT
CDR3 protein: CASSSQGINTDTQYF

V gene: TRBV23-1
clone size: NA
D gene: TRBD2
J gene: TRBJ2-7
CDR3 DNA: TGCGCCAGCGGGCTTGGCGGGGGGGCTTGGGAGCAGTACTTC
CDR3 protein: CASGLGGGAWEQYF

V gene: TRBV19
clone size: NA
D gene: NA
J gene: TRBJ2-3
CDR3 DNA: TGTGCCAGTAGTATTTCGGGACAAAATGGGGGTACGCAGTATTTT
CDR3 protein: CASSISGQNGGTQYF

V gene: TRBV7-2
clone size: NA
D gene: NA
J gene: TRBJ1-5
CDR3 DNA: TGTGCCAGCAGCTTCAGTGACAGGCAGCCCCAGCATTTT
CDR3 protein: CASSFSDRQPQHF

V gene: TRBV27
clone size: NA
D gene: NA
J gene: TRBJ2-7
CDR3 DNA: TGTGCCAGCAGTCGGGACACCTCTCCCCACGAGCAGTACTTC
CDR3 protein: CASSRDTSPHEQYF

V gene: TRBV28
clone size: few
D gene: TRBD1
J gene: TRBJ1-3
CDR3 DNA: TGTGCCAGCATCAAACAGGGGCCTGGAAACACCATATATTTT
CDR3 protein: CASIKQGPGNTIYF

V gene: TRBV15
clone size: NA
D gene: NA
J gene: TRBJ1-1
CDR3 DNA: TGTGCCACCAGCAGTAGCCGAACCCGGACTGAAGCTTTCTTT
CDR3 protein: CATSSSRTRTEAFF

V gene: TRBV7-8
clone size: NA
D gene: TRBD1
J gene: TRBJ2-3
CDR3 DNA: TGTGCCAGCAGCTTACTCCTAGGTTACAGGGGCGACAAGCTCACAGATACGCAGTATTTT
CDR3 protein: CASSLLLGYRGDKLTDTQYF

V gene: TRBV11-2
clone size: NA
D gene: NA
J gene: TRBJ1-5
CDR3 DNA: TGTGCCAGCAGCGACACGGGGGGCTATAGCAATCAGCCCCAGCATTTT
CDR3 protein: CASSDTGGYSNQPQHF

V gene: TRBV19
clone size: once
D gene: NA
J gene: TRBJ2-2
CDR3 DNA: TGTGCCAGTAGTATAGAACGCGGGGCGCCCGGGGAGCTGTTTTTT
CDR3 protein: CASSIERGAPGELFF

V gene: TRBV24-1
clone size: once
D gene: TRBD1
J gene: TRBJ2-5
CDR3 DNA: TGTGCCACCAGTGATTCAGGCGACAGGGGACAAGAGACCCAGTACTTC
CDR3 protein: CATSDSGDRGQETQYF

V gene: TRBV6-5
clone size: NA
D gene: TRBD1
J gene: TRBJ2-1
CDR3 DNA: TGTGCCAGCAGCCACCGACAGGGGGCGGTGAATGAGCAGTTCTTC
CDR3 protein: CASSHRQGAVNEQFF

V gene: TRBV19
clone size: NA
D gene: NA
J gene: TRBJ1-2
CDR3 DNA: TGTGCCAGTACCCCCGCGTTGCAGGAGCGTCCGGGAGGCTACACCTTC
CDR3 protein: CASTPALQERPGGYTF

V gene: TRBV11-2
clone size: NA
D gene: TRBD1
J gene: TRBJ1-6
CDR3 DNA: TGTGCCAGCAGCCCCGGACAGGGAGGACGTTCACCCCTCCACTTT
CDR3 protein: CASSPGQGGRSPLHF

V gene: TRBV18
clone size: NA
D gene: TRBD1
J gene: TRBJ2-3
CDR3 DNA: TGTGCCAGCTCACTCACCGGGACAGGGGGCCCGGATACGCAGTATTTT
CDR3 protein: CASSLTGTGGPDTQYF

V gene: TRBV19
clone size: NA
D gene: NA
J gene: TRBJ2-2
CDR3 DNA: TGTGCCAGTAGCTCCCTAGGAGGGACCGGGGAGCTGTTTTTT
CDR3 protein: CASSSLGGTGELFF

V gene: TRBV5-6
clone size: NA
D gene: TRBD1
J gene: TRBJ1-1
CDR3 DNA: TGTGCCAGCAGCTTGGTTGGCCAGGGGGCGTACACTGAAGCTTTCTTT
CDR3 protein: CASSLVGQGAYTEAFF

V gene: TRBV18
clone size: NA
D gene: NA
J gene: TRBJ1-2
CDR3 DNA: TGTGCCAGCTCACAAGGAGGAGACTATGGCTACACCTTC
CDR3 protein: CASSQGGDYGYTF

V gene: TRBV28
clone size: NA
D gene: TRBD1
J gene: TRBJ1-4
CDR3 DNA: TGTGCCAGCAGAGGTGGACAGGGGCTTAATGAAAAACTGTTTTTT
CDR3 protein: CASRGGQGLNEKLFF

V gene: TRBV5-4
clone size: few
D gene: NA
J gene: TRBJ1-2
CDR3 DNA: TGTGCCAGCAGCCCACCAGAGCCGAGGGGCTACACCTTC
CDR3 protein: CASSPPEPRGYTF

V gene: TRBV9
clone size: few
D gene: TRBD1
J gene: TRBJ1-4
CDR3 DNA: TGTGCCAGCAGCGTAGAGAGGGGGCTGAAGGCAACTAATGAAAAACTGTTTTTT
CDR3 protein: CASSVERGLKATNEKLFF

V gene: TRBV7-8
clone size: NA
D gene: TRBD2
J gene: TRBJ2-5
CDR3 DNA: TGTGCCAGCAGCTTACCGGCGACTAGCGGGGGGGCCTGGAAGACCCAGTACTTC
CDR3 protein: CASSLPATSGGAWKTQYF

V gene: TRBV5-1
clone size: NA
D gene: TRBD2
J gene: TRBJ2-5
CDR3 DNA: TGCGCCAGCAGTATGCTAGCGGGGGACCAAGAGACCCAGTACTTC
CDR3 protein: CASSMLAGDQETQYF

V gene: TRBV9
clone size: NA
D gene: NA
J gene: TRBJ1-1
CDR3 DNA: TGTGCCAGCAGCGCCTCGGGGAAATTTACTTTCTTT
CDR3 protein: CASSASGKFTFF

V gene: TRBV7-9
clone size: few
D gene: NA
J gene: TRBJ2-7
CDR3 DNA: TGTGCCAGCAGCCAAGGCTCGGGATTTACCTACGAGCAGTACTTC
CDR3 protein: CASSQGSGFTYEQYF

V gene: TRBV19
clone size: NA
D gene: TRBD1
J gene: TRBJ2-2
CDR3 DNA: TGTGCCAGTAGCTATGGGACAGCCACCGGGGAGCTGTTTTTT
CDR3 protein: CASSYGTATGELFF

V gene: TRBV19
clone size: NA
D gene: NA
J gene: TRBJ1-1
CDR3 DNA: TGTGCCAGTAGTATGGTTGGGTGGAAGGGGGAGAGTGGCACTGAAGCTTTCTTT
CDR3 protein: CASSMVGWKGESGTEAFF

V gene: TRBV5-1
clone size: few
D gene: NA
J gene: TRBJ1-6
CDR3 DNA: TGCGCCAGCAGCTTAAGTGGGACACAGAAGTATTCACCCCTCCACTTT
CDR3 protein: CASSLSGTQKYSPLHF

V gene: TRBV6-5
clone size: NA
D gene: NA
J gene: TRBJ2-5
CDR3 DNA: TGTGCCAGCAGTCAACAGGGCTCGTGGGAGACCCAGTACTTC
CDR3 protein: CASSQQGSWETQYF

V gene: TRBV4-2
clone size: NA
D gene: NA
J gene: TRBJ1-2
CDR3 DNA: TGTGCCAGCAGAACATCTCAAAACAGCGGCTACACCTTC
CDR3 protein: CASRTSQNSGYTF

V gene: TRBV5-4
clone size: few
D gene: TRBD2
J gene: TRBJ2-3
CDR3 DNA: TGTGCCAGCAGCTTCCCCCAGCGGGGGGCATTATCAGATACGCAGTATTTT
CDR3 protein: CASSFPQRGALSDTQYF

V gene: TRBV18
clone size: NA
D gene: NA
J gene: TRBJ1-6
CDR3 DNA: TGTGCCAGCTCACCTTTTGGTGTGCGGCAGTCCGGTTCACCCCTCCACTTT
CDR3 protein: CASSPFGVRQSGSPLHF

V gene: TRBV7-2
clone size: NA
D gene: TRBD2
J gene: TRBJ2-3
CDR3 DNA: TGTGCCAGCAGCTCCAGACTAGCGGGGGGGCTGGATACGCAGTATTTT
CDR3 protein: CASSSRLAGGLDTQYF

V gene: TRBV2
clone size: NA
D gene: TRBD1
J gene: TRBJ2-7
CDR3 DNA: TGTGCCAGCAATATAGACAGGGGTGGCGAGCAGTACTTC
CDR3 protein: CASNIDRGGEQYF

V gene: TRBV7-8
clone size: NA
D gene: TRBD2
J gene: TRBJ2-7
CDR3 DNA: TGTGCCAGTGGAACTAGCGGGGGCTACGAGCAGTACTTC
CDR3 protein: CASGTSGGYEQYF

V gene: TRBV3-1/TRBV3-2
clone size: NA
D gene: TRBD1
J gene: TRBJ2-7
CDR3 DNA: TGTGCCAGCAGCCAAGATGAACAGGGGGCCCACGAGCAGTACTTC
CDR3 protein: CASSQDEQGAHEQYF

V gene: TRBV5-4
clone size: NA
D gene: NA
J gene: TRBJ1-1
CDR3 DNA: TGTGCCAGCAGCCCGCGGCGTGGCGCTTACACTGAAGCTTTCTTT
CDR3 protein: CASSPRRGAYTEAFF

V gene: TRBV29-1
clone size: once
D gene: TRBD1
J gene: TRBJ2-7
CDR3 DNA: TGCAGCGCGGGGGACAGGGCCTACGAGCAGTACTTC
CDR3 protein: CSAGDRAYEQYF

V gene: TRBV19
clone size: NA
D gene: TRBD1
J gene: TRBJ2-1
CDR3 DNA: TGTGCCAGTAGGGAACCGGGACAGGGGTACAATGAGCAGTTCTTC
CDR3 protein: CASREPGQGYNEQFF

V gene: TRBV19
clone size: NA
D gene: TRBD1
J gene: TRBJ1-5
CDR3 DNA: TGTGCCAGTAGGCCCTGGGGTGGGACAGGGGATCAGCCCCAGCATTTT
CDR3 protein: CASRPWGGTGDQPQHF

V gene: TRBV4-2
clone size: NA
D gene: NA
J gene: TRBJ1-2
CDR3 DNA: TGTGCCAGCAGCCACCCTGGGAGTGGCTACACCTTC
CDR3 protein: CASSHPGSGYTF

V gene: TRBV12-3/TRBV12-4
clone size: NA
D gene: NA
J gene: TRBJ2-5
CDR3 DNA: TGTGCCAGCAGCTCAGGGGGGAAGAAGACCCAGTACTTC
CDR3 protein: CASSSGGKKTQYF